This TCR beta chain was captured in a study of shared clonotypes between healthy human individuals. Background on the study: Donors were a couple of women and a few men aged 18 to 49.

Healthy and HIV-negative, the adult donors had no recent acute infections or vaccinations. This clone is a singleton in its sample. Its antigen remains unidentified. CDR3 length: 14 residues. Germline CDR1 SGHTA, CDR2 FQGNSA. Trimming took 5 bases from V and 4 from J, leaving 14 bases between them. Study observations and caveats: Deeper or shallower sequencing was expected to change how clonotypes are shared among donors.

Once extracted for a subset, genomic DNA was divided evenly among several immunoSEQ plates. Produced via immunoSEQ multiplex PCR; TCRdb's table is partial and in-frame only. The sample records about 1 million clones, 65% to 80% being singletons. Sequenced sample: memory CD4+ T cells sorted from blood. As for subset: CD45RA-negative fraction. The receptor was isolated from a man aged 18 to 30 in good health. The chain carries TRBV7-2 and TRBJ1-2, with TRBD1 as a possible D gene (6 bases). The CDR3 sequence: CASSLRTDSYGYTF. CDR3 DNA: TGTGCCAGCAGCCTTCGGACGGACAGCTATGGCTACACCTTC.